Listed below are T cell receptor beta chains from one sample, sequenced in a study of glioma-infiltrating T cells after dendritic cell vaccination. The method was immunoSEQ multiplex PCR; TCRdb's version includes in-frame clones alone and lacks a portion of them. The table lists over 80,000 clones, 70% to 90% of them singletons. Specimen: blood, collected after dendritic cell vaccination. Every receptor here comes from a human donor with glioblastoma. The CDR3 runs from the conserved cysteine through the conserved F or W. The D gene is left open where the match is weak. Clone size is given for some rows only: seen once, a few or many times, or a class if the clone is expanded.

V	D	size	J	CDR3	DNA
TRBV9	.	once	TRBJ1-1	CASSVVGISKLAFF	TGTGCCAGCAGCGTAGTTGGCATCTCCAAGTTGGCTTTCTTT
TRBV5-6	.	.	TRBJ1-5	CASSLGRNQPQHF	TGTGCCAGCAGCTTGGGTAGAAATCAGCCCCAGCATTTT
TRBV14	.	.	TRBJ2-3	CASSQVRGQNTDTQYF	TGTGCCAGCAGCCAAGTAAGGGGCCAAAACACAGATACGCAGTATTTT
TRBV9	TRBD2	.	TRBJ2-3	CASSVLAGTSRTDTQYF	TGTGCCAGCAGCGTACTTGCCGGGACTAGCCGCACAGATACGCAGTATTTT
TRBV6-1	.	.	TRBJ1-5	CASSESAAQHF	TGTGCCAGCAGTGAAAGCGCAGCCCAGCATTTT
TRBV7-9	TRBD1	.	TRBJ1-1	CASSSTGRNTEAFF	TGTGCCAGCAGCTCGACAGGGAGAAACACTGAAGCTTTCTTT
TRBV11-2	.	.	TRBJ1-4	CASSPNPSYNEKLFF	TGTGCCAGCAGCCCCAACCCGTCCTATAATGAAAAACTGTTTTTT
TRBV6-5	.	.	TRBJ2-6	CASRGAGGANVLTF	TGTGCCAGCAGGGGGGCGGGTGGGGCCAACGTCCTGACTTTC
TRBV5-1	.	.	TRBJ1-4	CASSLDSRNEKLFF	TGCGCCAGCAGCTTGGACAGCCGTAATGAAAAACTGTTTTTT
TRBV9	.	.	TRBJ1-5	CASSPGGAQPQHF	TGTGCCAGCAGCCCGGGGGGGGCACAGCCCCAGCATTTT
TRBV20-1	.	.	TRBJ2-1	CSAHNYNEQFF	TGCAGTGCTCACAACTACAATGAGCAGTTCTTC
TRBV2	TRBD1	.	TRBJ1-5	CASTQGTGRQPQHF	TGTGCCAGCACCCAGGGGACAGGGAGACAGCCCCAGCATTTT
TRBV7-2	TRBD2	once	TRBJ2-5	CASSGGGGAGETQYF	TGTGCCAGCAGCGGAGGCGGGGGGGCCGGAGAGACCCAGTACTTC
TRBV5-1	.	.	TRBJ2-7	CARQDTPAYEQYF	TGCGCCAGGCAAGACACCCCCGCCTACGAGCAGTACTTC
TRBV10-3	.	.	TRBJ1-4	CAISESKGPSSEKLFF	TGTGCCATCAGTGAGTCGAAGGGGCCAAGTAGTGAAAAACTGTTTTTT
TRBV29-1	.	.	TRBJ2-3	CSGDGEWGTDTQYF	TGCAGCGGGGATGGGGAGTGGGGCACAGATACGCAGTATTTT
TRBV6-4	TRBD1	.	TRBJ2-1	CASRGQGGGEQFF	TGTGCCAGCAGGGGACAGGGTGGTGGTGAGCAGTTCTTC
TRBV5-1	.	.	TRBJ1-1	CASSERVMNTEAFF	TGCGCCAGCAGCGAGAGGGTCATGAACACTGAAGCTTTCTTT
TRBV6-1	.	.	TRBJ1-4	CASRGLGEKLFF	TGTGCCAGCAGGGGCTTAGGTGAAAAACTGTTTTTT
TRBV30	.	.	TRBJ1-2	CAWSDQLTDGYTF	TGTGCCTGGAGTGACCAGCTGACAGACGGCTACACCTTC
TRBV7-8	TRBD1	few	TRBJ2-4	CASSTRDRVGIQYF	TGTGCCAGCAGCACCCGGGACAGGGTTGGCATTCAGTACTTC
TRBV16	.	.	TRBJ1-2	CASSQSSGIDGYTF	TGTGCCAGCAGCCAATCCTCGGGGATCGATGGCTACACCTTC
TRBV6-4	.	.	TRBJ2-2	CASSVKSGTGELFF	TGTGCCAGCAGTGTTAAATCAGGGACCGGGGAGCTGTTTTTT
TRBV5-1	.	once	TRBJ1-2	CASSPAQINYGYTF	TGCGCCAGCAGCCCAGCACAGATTAACTATGGCTACACCTTC
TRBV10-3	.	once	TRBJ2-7	CAISSTGRTYEQYF	TGTGCCATCAGTTCGACAGGGAGGACCTACGAGCAGTACTTC
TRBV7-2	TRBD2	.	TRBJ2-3	CASSPRGGGTDTQYF	TGTGCCAGCAGCCCGCGGGGGGGCGGTACAGATACGCAGTATTTT
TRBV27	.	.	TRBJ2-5	CASSLDYLQETQYF	TGTGCCAGCAGTTTGGACTACCTCCAAGAGACCCAGTACTTC
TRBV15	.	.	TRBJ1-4	CATSRQQAATNEKLFF	TGTGCCACCAGCAGACAACAGGCTGCAACTAATGAAAAACTGTTTTTT
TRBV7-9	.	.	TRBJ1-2	CASSGDPPNYGYTF	TGTGCCAGCTCCGGAGACCCACCTAACTATGGCTACACCTTC
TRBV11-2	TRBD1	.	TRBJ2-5	CASSSTGTAKYF	TGTGCCAGCAGCTCCACCGGGACAGCAAAGTACTTC
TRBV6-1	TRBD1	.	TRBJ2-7	CASSEAGQGRKEQYF	TGTGCCAGCAGTGAAGCGGGACAGGGTCGCAAGGAGCAGTACTTC
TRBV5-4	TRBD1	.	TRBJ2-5	CASSSAQGAWETQYF	TGTGCCAGCAGCTCCGCACAGGGGGCATGGGAGACCCAGTACTTC
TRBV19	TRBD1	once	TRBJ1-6	CAGGTGRNSPLHF	TGTGCCGGGGGGACAGGGCGGAATTCACCCCTCCACTTT
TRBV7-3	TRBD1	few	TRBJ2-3	CASSLTGQGTDTQYF	TGTGCCAGCAGCTTAACGGGACAGGGCACAGATACGCAGTATTTT
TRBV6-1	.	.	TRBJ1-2	CASRDIAVGYGYTF	TGTGCCAGCAGGGACATAGCGGTAGGATATGGCTACACCTTC
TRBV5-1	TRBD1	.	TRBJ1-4	CASRFGQGIFTNEKLFF	TGCGCCAGCAGATTTGGACAGGGGATATTCACTAATGAAAAACTGTTTTTT
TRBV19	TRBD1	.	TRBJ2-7	CASSRGQGSYEQYF	TGTGCCAGTAGTAGAGGACAGGGATCATACGAGCAGTACTTC
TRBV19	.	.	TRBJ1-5	CASSSTQGQPQHF	TGTGCCAGTAGCTCGACTCAGGGTCAGCCCCAGCATTTT